This T cell receptor (beta chain) was documented in a study of blood T cell repertoires in COVID-19. Whole-study context: The origin of the acute and convalescent COVID-19 samples was the United States, Italy and Spain. Sample material is recorded as cDNA or gDNA derived from T cells, B-cell-depleted T cells, or PBMCs.

The V gene's germline CDR1 is KGHDR and CDR2 SFDVKD. This CDR3 has 17 residues. V lost 2 bases and J lost 0, with 13 bases in between. Only in-frame clones appear in the TCRdb table, and some are missing; sequencing was by immunoSEQ multiplex PCR. The sample has about 130,000 clones; 84% are singletons. Sequenced material: peripheral blood. This clonotype originated in a human donor in a cohort sampled during active COVID-19. V gene TRBV24-1 combines with J gene TRBJ1-5; D possibly corresponds to TRBD1 (5 bases). The CDR3 spells CATSDSRDFPSNQPQHF. The CDR3 region has the DNA TGTGCCACCAGTGATTCCCGGGACTTTCCTAGCAATCAGCCCCAGCATTTT.